Presented here are 8 T cell receptor beta chains from one specimen sequenced in a study of T cell responses to AZD1222 COVID-19 vaccine. The data were produced by immunoSEQ multiplex PCR, yet TCRdb's version contains in-frame clones alone and is incomplete. There are 90,000 to 150,000 clones in the sample; around 90% occur only once, and approximately 2.6% lies in the top ten. The sequences come from peripheral blood, collected 28 days after the second AZD1222 dose. The receptors derive from an adult who received the AZD1222 COVID-19 vaccine.

The chain carries TRBV19 and TRBJ1-2; 7 bases align to TRBD1. Germline assignment: CDR1 LNHDA and CDR2 SQIVND (reference sequence). V lost 10 bases to trimming and J lost 4 bases; unmatched junction nucleotides: 9. The CDR3 has 13 residues. CDR3 bases: TGTGCCACCAAGGCAGGGGGAAGCTATGGCTACACCTTC. Protein: CATKAGGSYGYTF.

This chain links TRBV28 with TRBJ1-5; D remains unclear. V dropped 8 bases and J dropped 3 bases, with 11 bases sitting between them. This CDR3 region has 13 residues. CDR1 and CDR2 from the germline V gene are MDHEN and SYDVKM. CDR3 sequence (DNA): TGTGCCAGCCTAGGGAATCTCAATCAGCCCCAGCATTTT. Encoded protein: CASLGNLNQPQHF.

This clone was seen more than once but under ten times. The genes are TRBV5-4 and TRBJ2-7; TRBD1 matches 8 bases. V dropped 4 bases and J dropped 5; count of bases not matched to a gene: 11. CDR3 length equals 15 residues. In germline, CDR1 is SGHNT, CDR2 YYREEE (reference sequence). The CDR3 nucleotides read TGTGCCAGCAGCGGGGGACAGGCTGGATACCACGAGCAGTACTTC. This translates into CASSGGQAGYHEQYF.

The rearrangement joins TRBV6-5 to TRBJ1-2, with D perhaps TRBD1 (6 bases). Between the trimmed V and J ends, which lost 5 bases and 3 bases, there was a span of 16 bases. The CDR3 has 15 residues. CDR1 and CDR2 from the germline V gene are MNHEY and SVGAGI. CDR3 protein: CASSRQVGTDYGYTF. In nucleotides, the CDR3 is TGTGCCAGCAGTCGACAGGTGGGGACCGACTATGGCTACACCTTC.

The gene calls are TRBV15 and TRBJ1-5; D ambiguous. Trimming cost V 1 base and J 9 bases, with 13 bases left between them. Germline loops: CDR1 LNHNV, CDR2 YYDKDF (reference sequence). The CDR3 is 14 amino acids. The CDR3 DNA follows: TGTGCCACCAGCAGAGGAGGCCCCTATGGGCCCCAGCATTTT. This encodes CATSRGGPYGPQHF.

The rearrangement joins TRBV11-2 to TRBJ2-3; D is possibly TRBD1 or TRBD2 (6 bases each). Germline CDR1 is SGHAT and CDR2 is FQNNGV. CDR3 size: 16 residues. Trimming pared 0 bases from V and 1 base from J, leaving 11 bases between. CDR3 loop: CASSLDRGLGTDTQYF. CDR3 bases: TGTGCCAGCAGCTTAGATCGGGGGCTGGGCACAGATACGCAGTATTTT.

The chain is built from TRBV7-2 and TRBJ1-2; 10 nucleotides agree with TRBD1. The CDR3 runs to 17 residues. The germline gives CDR1 SGHTA, CDR2 FQGNSA. The J segment lost 11 bases and the V segment lost 2 bases, leaving 17 bases of the junction unmatched. CDR3 in amino acids: CASSLTGTGVNYWWYTF. In DNA form, the CDR3 reads TGTGCCAGCAGCTTAACGGGGACAGGGGTTAACTATTGGTGGTACACCTTC.

The rearrangement joins TRBV3-1 (or the pseudogene TRBV3-2) to TRBJ1-2; D not certain. Germline CDR1 and CDR2: LGHDT and YNNKEL (reference sequence). V lost 1 base to trimming and J lost 8 bases, with 8 bases between them. There are 12 residues in the CDR3. CDR3 DNA: TGTGCCAGCAGCCAAGGCCTGGGGGGCTACACCTTC. It translates to CASSQGLGGYTF.